A single sample gave rise to the 25 T cell receptor beta chains below, sequenced in a study of T-cell reconstitution after alpha-beta-depleted transplantation in children (dated by TCRdb to the mid-2010s). The treatment or condition label of this sample denotes: allogeneic hematopoietic cell transplantation with graft depleted of TCRalphabeta T cells and CD19 B cells. The protocol used for the library was PCR. TCRdb records Illumina HiSeq 2500 as the sequencer. To normalize quantification of the TCRbeta repertoire, the TCR libraries were built with molecular barcoding that relied on unique molecular identifiers. Clones were called with MiXCR by TCRdb after fastp trimmed the public reads at Q25, and only in-frame beta chains were retained. Duplicate CDR3 protein sequences are folded into a single record with the most common DNA and genes. Within this sample are 600,000 to 800,000 distinct CDR3 sequences, with roughly 13% of them counted one time only. The top ten clonotypes cover 0.79% of the sample.

Sequenced here: PBMCs, sampled before TCRalphabeta/CD19-depleted stem cell transplant. The source of these receptors is a girl aged 2 to 10 with congenital amegakaryocytic thrombocytopenia, due to receive a stem cell transplant.

The CDR3 reads CSASQRPYNEQFF. CDR3 in DNA: TGCAGTGCTAGCCAGCGGCCTTACAATGAGCAGTTCTTC. The chain couples TRBV20-1 to TRBJ2-1; tentatively, D is TRBD2 (5 bases). The CDR3 runs to 13 residues. V dropped 3 bases and J dropped 4 bases, with 10 bases sitting between them. Germline assignment: CDR1 DFQATT and CDR2 SNEGSKA (reference sequence).

This clonotype has ten or more counts. V usage is TRBV20-1 and J usage is TRBJ2-3; tentative D call: TRBD2 (6 bases). CDR1 DFQATT and CDR2 SNEGSKA come from the germline V gene (reference sequence). V lost 4 bases, J lost 6 bases, and 14 bases lay in between. CDR3 length: 13 residues. For the CDR3, the DNA is TGCAGTGCTACCGGGGGTCAGACGGATACGCAGTATTTT. It encodes CSATGGQTDTQYF.

This clonotype was seen at least ten times. This chain connects TRBV20-1 to TRBJ2-3; D could derive from TRBD1 or TRBD2 (5 bases each). Per the germline V gene, CDR1 is DFQATT and CDR2 is SNEGSKA (reference sequence). CDR3 length equals 15 residues. The V end was cut by 3 bases, the J end by 0 bases, with 13 bases between. The CDR3 DNA sequence: TGCAGTGCTAGGGGGTGGGGCGGGAGCACAGATACGCAGTATTTT. Amino acid sequence: CSARGWGGSTDTQYF.

This clonotype was detected ten times or more. J is TRBJ2-5 and V is TRBV10-3; the D gene is possibly TRBD2 (6 bases). The V and J ends lost 0 bases and 2 bases respectively, with 16 bases between them. Germline loops: CDR1 ENHRY, CDR2 SYGVKD. The CDR3 loop spans 17 amino acids. CDR3 amino acids: CAISESRLAGGQETQYF. CDR3 DNA sequence: TGTGCCATCAGTGAGTCGAGGTTGGCTGGGGGGCAAGAGACCCAGTACTTC.

This clonotype has at least ten counts. The chain recombines TRBV6-5 with TRBJ1-3, with unresolved D. The CDR3 spans 13 residues. Germline CDR1 and CDR2: MNHEY and SVGAGI. Trimming stripped 2 bases from V and 4 bases from J, with 6 bases between. The chain's CDR3 is CASSYSLGNTIYF. As DNA, the CDR3 is TGTGCCAGCAGTTACAGCCTGGGAAACACCATATATTTT.

This clonotype was detected ten times or more. The chain joins TRBV7-9 to TRBJ2-5, with TRBD2 as a possible D gene (6 bases). The CDR3 spans 12 residues. CDR1 and CDR2 from the germline V gene are SEHNR and FQNEAQ (reference sequence). The V end lost 11 bases, the J end lost 1 base, and 11 bases lay between the germline ends. As DNA, the CDR3 is TGTGCCCTAACCGGGAGCCAAGAGACCCAGTACTTC. Amino acid sequence: CALTGSQETQYF.

This clonotype was observed many times. The genes are TRBV12-3 or TRBV12-4 and TRBJ2-5, with D possibly TRBD2 on 6 matching bases. The length of the CDR3 is 13 residues. Deletions cut 10 bases from V and 5 bases from J, with 17 bases between. The CDR3 protein is CATGDSPVETQYF. The DNA for the CDR3 is TGTGCCACCGGGGACTCCCCCGTCGAGACCCAGTACTTC.

The chain recombines TRBV19 with TRBJ2-1; 8 positions agree with TRBD2. Losses at the gene ends were 4 bases for V and 7 bases for J; bases not matched to a gene: 9. In germline, CDR1 is LNHDA, CDR2 SQIVND (reference sequence). This CDR3 is 15 amino acids long. The CDR3 DNA sequence: TGTGCCAGTAGTACCGCAGCGGGAGAGGTTAATGAGCAGTTCTTC. Protein sequence: CASSTAAGEVNEQFF.

This clonotype was seen many times. V usage is TRBV5-1 and J usage is TRBJ2-7; TRBD2 matches 9 bases. Per germline, CDR1 SGHRS and CDR2 YFSETQ. This CDR3 comprises 15 residues. V gave up 4 bases and J gave up 6 bases; unmatched junction bases: 11. The CDR3 nucleotides read TGCGCCAGCAGCGTTAGCGGGAGTGAATTGTCCGAGCAGTACTTC. It translates to CASSVSGSELSEQYF. Complete variable domain (other parts from reference TRBV5-1 and TRBJ2-7): KAGVTQTPRYLIKTRGQQVTLSCSPISGHRSVSWYQQTPGQGLQFLFEYFSETQRNKGNFPGRFSGRQFSNSRSEMNVSTLELGDSALYLCASSVSGSELSEQYFGPGTRLTVT.

The sample holds a few counts of this clonotype. The gene calls are TRBV7-3 and TRBJ2-1; D remains unclear. The germline CDR1 and CDR2 sequences are SGHTA and FQGTGA. The CDR3 is 12 amino acids. The V and J ends lost 4 bases and 9 bases respectively, with 10 bases between them. This CDR3 reads CASSYTLGEQFF. CDR3 bases: TGTGCCAGCAGCTACACTCTAGGTGAGCAGTTCTTC.

The chain carries TRBV5-1 and TRBJ2-1, with unresolved D. The CDR3 length is 13 residues. In germline, CDR1 is SGHRS, CDR2 YFSETQ. The V end lost 4 bases, the J end lost 12 bases, and 17 bases lay between the germline ends. The CDR3 region is CASSRTEITSQFF. As DNA, the CDR3 is TGCGCCAGCAGCAGAACGGAGATTACTTCGCAGTTCTTC. Full variable domain (missing parts from reference TRBV5-1 and TRBJ2-1): KAGVTQTPRYLIKTRGQQVTLSCSPISGHRSVSWYQQTPGQGLQFLFEYFSETQRNKGNFPGRFSGRQFSNSRSEMNVSTLELGDSALYLCASSRTEITSQFFGPGTRLTVL.

The table lists this clonotype with many counts. This sequence joins TRBV12-3 or TRBV12-4 and TRBJ2-1; possible D gene TRBD1, 5 bases. The CDR3 has 15 amino acids. V shed 7 bases and J shed 7 bases, with 20 bases lying between them. The CDR3 DNA reads as TGTGCCAGCACCGACAGCCCCGTAGACTCGAATGAGCAGTTCTTC. This sequence encodes CASTDSPVDSNEQFF.

This clonotype was recorded at least ten times. The chain has TRBV6-5 and TRBJ1-5; D may be TRBD1 (5 bases). The CDR3 runs to 15 residues. V was cut by 0 bases and J by 2 bases, with 8 bases left in between. CDR1 is MNHEY, CDR2 SVGAGI, per germline. CDR3 amino acids: CASSYSMGGNQPQHF. In DNA form, the CDR3 reads TGTGCCAGCAGTTACTCGATGGGGGGCAATCAGCCCCAGCATTTT.

This clonotype was recorded many times. The CDR3 loop reads CASSTTGTQGEQFF. Written as DNA, the CDR3 is TGCGCCAGCAGCACCACCGGGACCCAGGGCGAGCAGTTCTTC. The V call is TRBV5-1, the J call TRBJ2-1; D possibly uses TRBD1 or TRBD2 (5 bases each). The CDR3 is 14 amino acids. Germline lookup yields CDR1 SGHRS and CDR2 YFSETQ. V was clipped by 4 bases and J by 10 bases, with 18 bases between them.

The sample holds a few counts of this clonotype. Written as DNA, the CDR3 is TGCAGTGCTAGGGGGACTAGCGGGAGCCACTCCTACGAGCAGTACTTC. It translates to CSARGTSGSHSYEQYF. This sequence joins TRBV20-1 and TRBJ2-7; 14 bases are shared with TRBD2. The CDR3 covers 16 residues. Looked up from germline, CDR1 is DFQATT and CDR2 is SNEGSKA (reference sequence). The junction had 4 bases not matched to a gene; V was cut back by 3 bases and J by 0 bases.

This clonotype was observed a few times. The chain carries TRBV7-9 and TRBJ2-7, with D hard to call. Trimming took off 1 base at V and 1 base at J, with 11 bases between the two ends. The CDR3 runs to 15 residues. The germline V gene has CDR1 SEHNR and CDR2 FQNEAQ (reference sequence). This chain's CDR3 is CASSLVQDGSYEQYF. In nucleotides, the CDR3 is TGTGCCAGCAGCTTAGTTCAGGACGGTTCCTACGAGCAGTACTTC.

This clonotype has at least ten counts. The rearrangement links TRBV5-1 to TRBJ1-3, with TRBD1 as a possible D gene (5 bases). V dropped 2 bases and J dropped 2 bases, with 8 bases sitting between them. The CDR3 runs 14 residues. The germline V gene encodes CDR1 SGHRS and CDR2 YFSETQ. CDR3 in amino acids: CASSLGDTGNTIYF. In DNA, the CDR3 is TGCGCCAGCAGCTTAGGGGATACTGGAAACACCATATATTTT. Together with reference TRBV5-1 and TRBJ1-3, the CDR3 gives the full variable domain: KAGVTQTPRYLIKTRGQQVTLSCSPISGHRSVSWYQQTPGQGLQFLFEYFSETQRNKGNFPGRFSGRQFSNSRSEMNVSTLELGDSALYLCASSLGDTGNTIYFGEGSWLTVV.

The sample holds many counts of this clonotype. The chain recombines TRBV29-1 with TRBJ2-3; perhaps TRBD2 as D (7 bases). The CDR3 totals 15 residues. Germline V lookup: CDR1 SQVTM, CDR2 ANQGSEA. Trimming shortened V by 3 bases and J by 3 bases, and 16 bases separated the two germline ends. The DNA of the CDR3 is TGCAGCGTTGAGGGGAGGGGGAGTAGGACAGATACGCAGTATTTT. This gives the protein CSVEGRGSRTDTQYF.

The chain is built from TRBV6-1 and TRBJ2-7; TRBD1 matches 8 bases. V lost 8 bases to trimming and J lost 2 bases; unmatched junction nucleotides: 8. The CDR3 has 14 amino acids. Germline CDR1 MNHNS, CDR2 SASEGT. CDR3: CASVWEQGAYEQYF. In DNA, the CDR3 is TGTGCCAGCGTGTGGGAACAGGGGGCCTACGAGCAGTACTTC.

This clonotype was detected a few times. The V gene is TRBV9, the J gene TRBJ2-7; D unclear. There are 16 residues in the CDR3. V dropped 0 bases and J dropped 3 bases, with 16 bases sitting between them. CDR1 and CDR2 (germline): SGDLS, YYNGEE. The CDR3 sequence: CASSVEPMGGYYEQYF. CDR3 coding DNA: TGTGCCAGCAGCGTAGAACCGATGGGCGGTTACTACGAGCAGTACTTC.

This clonotype has at least ten counts. The chain joins TRBV12-3 or TRBV12-4 to TRBJ2-3, with 8 bases aligning to TRBD1. V dropped 4 bases and J dropped 6; count of bases not matched to a gene: 0. The CDR3 covers 12 residues. The CDR3 DNA is TGTGCCAGCAGTTGGGACAGGGATACGCAGTATTTT. Translating gives CASSWDRDTQYF.

The chain uses TRBV5-6 and TRBJ2-1; TRBD2 might be the D (5 bases). From germline, CDR1 is SGHDT and CDR2 YYEEEE. V lost 0 bases, J lost 8 bases, and 6 bases lay in between. There are 12 residues in the CDR3. The DNA of the CDR3 is TGTGCCAGCAGCTTGGTTAGCGATGAGCAGTTCTTC. It is translated as CASSLVSDEQFF.

This clonotype showed up many times. The CDR3 spells CASSQDPVEWGGYTF. CDR3 nucleotide sequence: TGTGCCAGCAGCCAAGATCCGGTGGAATGGGGTGGCTACACCTTC. This sequence joins TRBV3-1 and TRBJ1-2, with no clear D. The CDR3 has 15 amino acids. CDR1 LGHDT and CDR2 YNNKEL come from the germline V gene (reference sequence). V was pared by 0 bases and J by 7 bases, with 15 bases between.

This clonotype was recorded a few times. The chain is built from TRBV6-4 and TRBJ2-1, with 14 nucleotides matching TRBD2. After removal of 7 bases from V and 7 bases from J, the junction contained 18 bases not matched to a gene. Germline V lookup: CDR1 MRHNA, CDR2 SNTAGT. The CDR3 has 19 amino acids. The chain's CDR3 is CASIKQLRLAGGRGNEQFF. In DNA, the CDR3 is TGTGCCAGCATCAAACAACTGAGACTAGCGGGAGGGCGAGGGAATGAGCAGTTCTTC.

This clonotype showed up just a few times. J is TRBJ2-3 and V is TRBV5-1, with D perhaps TRBD2 (7 bases). Trimming took off 6 bases at V and 0 bases at J, with 14 bases between the two ends. Germline CDR1 and CDR2: SGHRS and YFSETQ. The CDR3 covers 15 residues. The CDR3 DNA reads as TGCGCCAGCACCAGGGGCGGGGGCAGCACAGATACGCAGTATTTT. It codes for CASTRGGGSTDTQYF. The full variable domain, completed using reference TRBV5-1 and TRBJ2-3, is KAGVTQTPRYLIKTRGQQVTLSCSPISGHRSVSWYQQTPGQGLQFLFEYFSETQRNKGNFPGRFSGRQFSNSRSEMNVSTLELGDSALYLCASTRGGGSTDTQYFGPGTRLTVL.